The subject of this entry is one T cell receptor (beta chain). This sample was taken from a study of blood T cell repertoires in COVID-19. The assay was immunoSEQ multiplex PCR, and TCRdb's table has in-frame clones only and misses some. The sample carries about 60,000 clones, more than 60% recorded once. Germline V gives CDR1 SGHTA, CDR2 FQGNSA. This CDR3 spans 13 amino acids. Trimming shortened V by 3 bases and J by 2 bases, and 8 bases separated the two germline ends. Sequenced material: peripheral blood. V and J are TRBV7-2 and TRBJ2-7; D call uncertain. The receptor's source is a human donor in a cohort sampled during active COVID-19. CDR3 region: CASSFNTAYEQYF. The CDR3 DNA is TGTGCCAGCAGCTTTAATACGGCCTACGAGCAGTACTTC.